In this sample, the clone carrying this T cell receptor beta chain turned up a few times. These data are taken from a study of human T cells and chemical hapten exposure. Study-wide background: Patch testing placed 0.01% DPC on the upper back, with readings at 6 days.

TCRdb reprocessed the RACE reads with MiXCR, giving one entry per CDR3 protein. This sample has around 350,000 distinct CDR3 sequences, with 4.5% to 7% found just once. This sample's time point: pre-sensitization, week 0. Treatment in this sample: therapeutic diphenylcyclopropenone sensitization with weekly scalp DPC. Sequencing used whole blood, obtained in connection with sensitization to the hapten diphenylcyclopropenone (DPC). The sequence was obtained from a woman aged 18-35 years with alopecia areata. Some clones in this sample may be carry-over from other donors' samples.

The CDR3 sequence is CASSLVGAAEAFF. In DNA form, the CDR3 reads TGTGCCAGCAGCTTAGTGGGGGCAGCTGAAGCTTTCTTT. J is TRBJ1-1 and V is TRBV7-2; weak D call: TRBD1 (6 bases). CDR1 and CDR2 from the germline V gene are SGHTA and FQGNSA. This CDR3 contains 13 residues. V lost 1 base to trimming and J lost 6 bases, with 9 bases between them.